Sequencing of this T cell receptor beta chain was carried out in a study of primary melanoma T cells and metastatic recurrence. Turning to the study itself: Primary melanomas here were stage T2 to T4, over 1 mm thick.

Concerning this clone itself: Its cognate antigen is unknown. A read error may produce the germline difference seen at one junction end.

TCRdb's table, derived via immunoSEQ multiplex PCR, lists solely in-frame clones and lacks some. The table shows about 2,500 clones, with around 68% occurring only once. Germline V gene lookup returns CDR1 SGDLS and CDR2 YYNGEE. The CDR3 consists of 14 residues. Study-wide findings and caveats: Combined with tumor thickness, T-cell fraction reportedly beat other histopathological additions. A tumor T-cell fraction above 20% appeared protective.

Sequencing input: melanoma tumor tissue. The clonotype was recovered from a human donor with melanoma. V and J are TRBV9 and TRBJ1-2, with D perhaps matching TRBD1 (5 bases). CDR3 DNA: TGTGCCAGCAGTGTAGCTTGGGGGTCCTATGGCTACACCTTC. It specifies CASSVAWGSYGYTF.